This T cell receptor (beta chain) was found in a study of cytomegalovirus exposure and HLA in healthy donors. Primers for the PCR totalled 60 Vbeta and 13 Jbeta. Some clones are missing from TCRdb's copy, which holds only in-frame ones; the method was immunoSEQ multiplex PCR. The sample has some 150,000 clones; roughly 82% are singletons. Regarding this clone: Antigen unknown.

Germline V CDR1 and CDR2: SGHRS, YFSETQ. V gave up 0 bases and J gave up 2 bases, with 7 bases separating them. This CDR3 has 14 amino acids. Study-wide results and caveats: It was reported that TCR beta sequences correctly inferred the HLA-A and HLA-B alleles for most subjects.

The chain links TRBV5-1 to TRBJ2-3; D may be TRBD1 (5 bases). The clonotype was recovered from a man aged 50 to 60 in good health and CMV-seropositive. Material: PBMCs. The CDR3: CASSLEQVTDTQYF. CDR3 sequence (DNA): TGCGCCAGCAGCTTGGAACAGGTCACAGATACGCAGTATTTT.